This is a list of T cell receptor beta chains from one sample in a study of cytomegalovirus exposure and HLA in healthy donors. Produced via immunoSEQ multiplex PCR; TCRdb's table is partial and in-frame only. There are about 61,000 clones in the sample; roughly 90% occur only once, and 1.5% lies in the top ten. Sequenced input: PBMCs. These receptors were collected from a man under 40 in good health and CMV-seropositive. The CDR3 runs from the conserved cysteine through the conserved F or W. A D gene is named only where the DNA matches it firmly. The size of a clone is reported for some rows only, either as once, few or many, or as a class for expanded clones.

V gene	J gene	D gene	clone size	CDR3 protein	CDR3 DNA
TRBV5-5	TRBJ2-7	-	-	CASSSQVGTFNEQYF	TGTGCCAGCAGCTCCCAAGTAGGGACTTTCAACGAGCAGTACTTC
TRBV7-2	TRBJ2-7	-	-	CASSLARGAGEQYF	TGTGCCAGCAGCTTAGCTCGGGGGGCAGGGGAGCAGTACTTC
TRBV19	TRBJ1-1	TRBD1	-	CATAQGARTEAFF	TGTGCCACTGCACAGGGGGCGCGCACTGAAGCTTTCTTT
TRBV5-1	TRBJ2-3	TRBD2	-	CASRRTSGGILTDTQYF	TGCGCCAGCAGACGGACTAGCGGGGGTATTCTCACAGATACGCAGTATTTT
TRBV19	TRBJ2-1	TRBD2	-	CASSTSASGSFGEQFF	TGTGCCAGTAGTACCTCCGCTAGCGGGAGTTTCGGTGAGCAGTTCTTC
TRBV11-2	TRBJ2-7	-	-	CASSYRWGDEQYF	TGTGCCAGCAGTTATCGATGGGGCGACGAGCAGTACTTC
TRBV9	TRBJ2-3	TRBD1	-	CASSVGDRDQDTQYF	TGTGCCAGCAGCGTAGGGGACAGGGACCAGGATACGCAGTATTTT
TRBV5-1	TRBJ1-4	TRBD1	once	CASSHGQGGSLAEKLFF	TGCGCCAGCAGCCACGGACAGGGTGGGAGTCTGGCTGAAAAACTGTTTTTT
TRBV5-6	TRBJ2-5	TRBD2	-	CASSLGLAGASETQYF	TGTGCCAGCAGCTTGGGGCTAGCGGGAGCCTCAGAGACCCAGTACTTC
TRBV2	TRBJ1-6	TRBD1	few	CATKSRDSLNSPLHF	TGTGCCACCAAATCGCGGGACAGTTTGAATTCACCCCTCCACTTT
TRBV10-3	TRBJ1-6	-	-	CAIRDSYNSPLHF	TGTGCCATCAGGGACAGCTATAATTCACCCCTCCACTTT
TRBV11-3	TRBJ2-5	-	-	CASSLDLGQTQYF	TGTGCCAGCAGCTTAGACTTGGGGCAGACCCAGTACTTC
TRBV9	TRBJ1-6	-	-	CASSGSLRLNSPLHF	TGTGCCAGCAGCGGCAGTCTCCGTTTAAATTCACCCCTCCACTTT
TRBV9	TRBJ1-1	-	-	CASSVAETANTEAFF	TGTGCCAGCAGCGTAGCTGAGACAGCGAACACTGAAGCTTTCTTT
TRBV5-4	TRBJ2-5	-	-	CASSLWQGGGETQYF	TGTGCCAGCAGCTTGTGGCAGGGGGGAGGAGAGACCCAGTACTTC
TRBV7-9	TRBJ2-7	-	-	CASSFNEEGYEQYF	TGTGCCAGCAGCTTCAATGAGGAGGGCTACGAGCAGTACTTC
TRBV6-6	TRBJ1-1	-	-	CASYTSRGTEAFF	TGTGCCAGTTATACCTCCAGGGGCACTGAAGCTTTCTTT
TRBV5-4	TRBJ1-2	-	-	CASSLDRDGYTF	TGTGCCAGCAGCTTGGACAGAGATGGCTACACCTTC
TRBV19	TRBJ2-3	-	-	CASSIGRGADTQYF	TGTGCCAGTAGTATCGGCAGGGGTGCAGATACGCAGTATTTT
TRBV6-5	TRBJ2-7	-	-	CASNNLYEQYF	TGTGCCAGCAATAACCTTTACGAGCAGTACTTC
TRBV18	TRBJ2-7	TRBD1	-	CASSLDRLTYEQYF	TGTGCCAGCTCATTGGACAGGTTAACCTACGAGCAGTACTTC
TRBV5-1	TRBJ2-3	TRBD2	-	CASSRTSAVKDTQYF	TGCGCCAGCAGCCGGACTAGCGCGGTGAAAGATACGCAGTATTTT
TRBV6-5	TRBJ2-7	TRBD1	-	CASSSTDRDYEQYF	TGTGCCAGCAGTTCAACGGACAGGGACTACGAGCAGTACTTC
TRBV11-3	TRBJ1-1	-	-	CASSLVGNTEAFF	TGTGCCAGCAGCTTAGTCGGGAACACTGAAGCTTTCTTT
TRBV28	TRBJ2-2	TRBD2	-	CASSSGLAGGGEELFF	TGTGCCAGCAGTTCGGGACTAGCGGGAGGAGGGGAGGAGCTGTTTTTT
TRBV30	TRBJ1-2	-	-	CAWSTLKGPRYGYTF	TGTGCCTGGAGTACGCTCAAGGGGCCTCGCTATGGCTACACCTTC
TRBV6-6	TRBJ2-7	-	-	CASRSGLLDEQYF	TGTGCCAGCAGATCGGGACTCCTTGACGAGCAGTACTTC
TRBV28	TRBJ2-3	TRBD2	-	CASSSTSGSTDTQYF	TGTGCCAGCAGTTCGACTAGCGGATCCACAGATACGCAGTATTTT
TRBV7-8	TRBJ2-7	TRBD2	-	CASSLTSGGPYEQYF	TGTGCCAGCAGCCTAACTAGCGGGGGGCCCTACGAGCAGTACTTC
TRBV7-2	TRBJ1-1	-	-	CASSFQTDLNTEAFF	TGTGCCAGCAGCTTCCAGACAGATTTGAACACTGAAGCTTTCTTT
TRBV15	TRBJ2-7	TRBD2	-	CATSRLGGTSGNRRYEQYF	TGTGCCACCAGCAGATTGGGTGGGACTAGCGGGAATAGGCGCTACGAGCAGTACTTC
TRBV19	TRBJ2-1	TRBD1	-	CASSIAPGGAGSEQFF	TGTGCCAGTAGTATAGCACCAGGGGGCGCGGGGAGTGAGCAGTTCTTC
TRBV28	TRBJ2-7	TRBD2	once	CASSYGVMSGGYF	TGTGCCAGCAGTTATGGGGTGATGAGCGGGGGATACTTC
TRBV5-4	TRBJ2-1	TRBD2	-	CASSSVGGSGSYNEQFF	TGTGCCAGCAGCTCCGTCGGGGGTAGCGGGAGTTACAATGAGCAGTTCTTC
TRBV19	TRBJ1-2	TRBD1	once	CASSPGWTGAGFVDGYTF	TGTGCCAGTAGTCCAGGCTGGACAGGCGCCGGTTTTGTGGATGGCTACACCTTC
TRBV7-6	TRBJ2-7	-	-	CASSLELAWANEQYF	TGTGCCAGCAGCTTAGAGCTGGCTTGGGCGAACGAGCAGTACTTC
TRBV30	TRBJ1-5	TRBD1	-	CAWTPGGTGDFQPQHF	TGTGCCTGGACACCGGGAGGGACAGGGGACTTTCAGCCCCAGCATTTT
TRBV5-1	TRBJ2-1	-	once	CASSLGGRYNGQFF	TGCGCCAGCAGCTTGGGTGGCCGTTACAATGGGCAGTTCTTC
TRBV14	TRBJ2-1	-	-	CASSQDRGYRQFF	TGTGCCAGCAGCCAAGACCGAGGGTATCGGCAGTTCTTC
TRBV28	TRBJ2-2	TRBD2	-	CASSEGLAEELFF	TGTGCCAGCAGCGAAGGACTAGCGGAGGAGCTGTTTTTT
TRBV7-3	TRBJ1-1	-	-	CASSPRQNTEAFF	TGTGCCAGCAGCCCCCGACAGAACACTGAAGCTTTCTTT
TRBV20-1	TRBJ1-2	-	-	CSARDPSGYTF	TGCAGTGCTAGAGACCCTTCTGGCTACACCTTC
TRBV19	TRBJ1-4	-	-	CASSIRVAPSEKLFF	TGTGCCAGTAGTATACGAGTCGCCCCAAGCGAAAAACTGTTTTTT
TRBV27	TRBJ1-3	-	-	CASSLKGNGNTIYF	TGTGCCAGCAGTTTGAAGGGGAACGGAAACACCATATATTTT
TRBV9	TRBJ1-2	TRBD1	-	CASSLGPGQGYGYTF	TGTGCCAGCAGCCTTGGACCGGGACAGGGCTATGGCTACACCTTC
TRBV20-1	TRBJ2-7	-	-	CSASDSEQYF	TGCAGTGCTAGCGACAGCGAGCAGTACTTC
TRBV27	TRBJ2-1	TRBD1	-	CASSGQGRNEQFF	TGTGCCAGCAGTGGACAGGGACGGAATGAGCAGTTCTTC
TRBV5-5	TRBJ2-7	TRBD1	-	CASSWIIPGQGYEQYF	TGTGCCAGCAGCTGGATAATACCGGGACAGGGTTACGAGCAGTACTTC
TRBV7-2	TRBJ2-7	TRBD2	-	CASSHGTSYEQYF	TGTGCCAGCAGCCACGGGACTAGCTACGAGCAGTACTTC
TRBV6-5	TRBJ2-7	-	-	CASRPNQYYEQYF	TGTGCCAGCAGACCCAATCAGTACTACGAGCAGTACTTC
TRBV15	TRBJ1-2	-	-	CATSRDLIGGQGYTF	TGTGCCACCAGCAGAGACTTAATTGGGGGCCAAGGCTACACCTTC
TRBV6-5	TRBJ2-2	TRBD1	few	CAGGQVPNTGELFF	TGTGCCGGAGGACAGGTGCCGAACACCGGGGAGCTGTTTTTT
TRBV19	TRBJ1-4	-	few	CASSIAGEKLFF	TGTGCCAGTAGTATAGCGGGAGAAAAACTGTTTTTT
TRBV30	TRBJ2-7	TRBD2	once	CAWGGLAGGYEQYF	TGTGCCTGGGGGGGACTAGCGGGAGGGTACGAGCAGTACTTC
TRBV7-2	TRBJ2-1	-	-	CASSPRGAGEPNEQFF	TGTGCCAGCAGCCCTCGGGGGGCAGGCGAGCCGAATGAGCAGTTCTTC
TRBV12-5	TRBJ2-7	-	-	CASGFPQIRGSSYEQYF	TGTGCTAGTGGTTTTCCCCAAATAAGAGGCTCCTCCTACGAGCAGTACTTC
TRBV23-1	TRBJ2-1	TRBD1	-	CASSQEGQYNEQFF	TGCGCCAGCAGTCAAGAGGGACAGTACAATGAGCAGTTCTTC
TRBV6-1	TRBJ2-7	TRBD2	-	CASSLLAGVYEQYF	TGTGCCAGCAGTCTCCTAGCGGGAGTTTACGAGCAGTACTTC
TRBV11-3	TRBJ2-5	-	-	CASSFRRGNGTQYF	TGTGCCAGCAGCTTTCGACGGGGGAATGGGACCCAGTACTTC
TRBV5-1	TRBJ2-7	TRBD1	-	CASSIGTGDYEQYF	TGCGCCAGCAGCATCGGGACAGGGGACTACGAGCAGTACTTC